A selection of T cell receptor beta chains follows, all from one sample in a study of patients and donors after allogeneic stem cell transplantation. Each CDR3 protein is one row after TCRdb ran MiXCR on the RT-PCR reads. Of roughly 940,000 distinct CDR3 sequences in the sample, roughly 18% were seen once. Material: blood, either unsorted or a sorted T cell fraction (not recorded which). These receptors were taken from a human donor who was either an allogeneic HSCT recipient or a stem cell or donor lymphocyte infusion donor (not recorded which). It is not recorded whose cells these are; they may come from a transplant donor. CDR3s include the opening cysteine and the closing phenylalanine or tryptophan. A D gene is named only where the DNA matches it firmly. Where a row states a size, it is once, few, many or the class of an expanded clone; other rows omit it.

d_gene: .; v_gene: TRBV27; j_gene: TRBJ1-2; abundance: .; CDR3aa: CASSIGTDYGYTF; CDR3nt: TGTGCCAGCAGTATAGGGACCGACTATGGCTACACCTTC
d_gene: .; v_gene: TRBV5-5; j_gene: TRBJ1-1; abundance: few; CDR3aa: CASRLLGTTFMNTEAFF; CDR3nt: TGTGCCAGCAGGCTTTTGGGCACTACGTTCATGAACACTGAAGCTTTCTTT
d_gene: TRBD1; v_gene: TRBV11-2; j_gene: TRBJ2-1; abundance: .; CDR3aa: CASRSPGQGRHEQFF; CDR3nt: TGTGCCAGCCGGTCTCCGGGACAGGGGCGACATGAGCAGTTCTTC
d_gene: .; v_gene: TRBV12-3/TRBV12-4; j_gene: TRBJ1-2; abundance: .; CDR3aa: CASSADRSGGYTF; CDR3nt: TGTGCCAGCAGCGCCGACAGGTCTGGAGGCTACACCTTC
d_gene: .; v_gene: TRBV6-5; j_gene: TRBJ2-1; abundance: .; CDR3aa: CASSYSTIGEQFF; CDR3nt: TGTGCCAGCAGTTACTCGACAATAGGGGAGCAGTTCTTC
d_gene: .; v_gene: TRBV30; j_gene: TRBJ1-1; abundance: .; CDR3aa: CAWTFVGGNTEAFF; CDR3nt: TGTGCCTGGACGTTCGTAGGGGGGAACACTGAAGCTTTCTTT
d_gene: .; v_gene: TRBV4-1; j_gene: TRBJ2-7; abundance: .; CDR3aa: CASSQDHPGAYEQYF; CDR3nt: TGCGCCAGCAGCCAAGATCATCCGGGGGCCTACGAGCAGTACTTC
d_gene: .; v_gene: TRBV5-6; j_gene: TRBJ1-1; abundance: few; CDR3aa: CASRRTGWMDTEAFF; CDR3nt: TGTGCCAGCAGGCGAACAGGGTGGATGGACACTGAAGCTTTCTTT
d_gene: TRBD2; v_gene: TRBV7-8; j_gene: TRBJ2-1; abundance: .; CDR3aa: CASSWTSSSYNEQFF; CDR3nt: TGTGCCAGCAGCTGGACTAGCAGTTCCTACAATGAGCAGTTCTTC
d_gene: TRBD1; v_gene: TRBV12-3/TRBV12-4; j_gene: TRBJ2-7; abundance: many; CDR3aa: CASSFGLRTGVSYEQYF; CDR3nt: TGTGCCAGCAGTTTTGGTTTGCGGACAGGGGTTTCCTACGAGCAGTACTTC
d_gene: TRBD2; v_gene: TRBV2; j_gene: TRBJ2-1; abundance: .; CDR3aa: CASRGLAGGRHEQFF; CDR3nt: TGTGCCAGCAGGGGACTAGCGGGAGGGAGGCATGAGCAGTTCTTC
d_gene: .; v_gene: TRBV6-5; j_gene: TRBJ2-5; abundance: few; CDR3aa: CASSYNRVFMYF; CDR3nt: TGTGCCAGCAGTTACAACAGGGTCTTCATGTACTTC
d_gene: TRBD2; v_gene: TRBV12-3/TRBV12-4; j_gene: TRBJ2-2; abundance: many; CDR3aa: CASSWGRLADTGELFF; CDR3nt: TGTGCCAGCAGCTGGGGAAGGCTAGCGGACACCGGGGAGCTGTTTTTT
d_gene: .; v_gene: TRBV29-1; j_gene: TRBJ1-1; abundance: .; CDR3aa: CSVRTKLNTEAFF; CDR3nt: TGCAGCGTGCGGACAAAACTGAACACTGAAGCTTTCTTT
d_gene: TRBD2; v_gene: TRBV2; j_gene: TRBJ2-7; abundance: few; CDR3aa: CASKTSGDYEQYF; CDR3nt: TGTGCCAGCAAGACTAGCGGGGACTACGAGCAGTACTTC
d_gene: .; v_gene: TRBV11-2; j_gene: TRBJ2-7; abundance: few; CDR3aa: CASGSQTYEQYF; CDR3nt: TGTGCCAGCGGGTCGCAGACCTACGAGCAGTACTTC
d_gene: TRBD1; v_gene: TRBV5-1; j_gene: TRBJ2-3; abundance: many; CDR3aa: CASSFDRQGLTDTQYF; CDR3nt: TGCGCCAGCAGCTTTGATAGACAGGGCCTCACAGATACGCAGTATTTT
d_gene: .; v_gene: TRBV5-1; j_gene: TRBJ1-1; abundance: .; CDR3aa: CASRASGGETEAFF; CDR3nt: TGCGCCAGCCGCGCGTCCGGGGGAGAAACTGAAGCTTTCTTT
d_gene: .; v_gene: TRBV27; j_gene: TRBJ2-1; abundance: .; CDR3aa: CASSLTQADGGEQFF; CDR3nt: TGTGCCAGCAGTTTGACGCAGGCGGACGGGGGAGAGCAGTTCTTC
d_gene: .; v_gene: TRBV10-3; j_gene: TRBJ2-2; abundance: .; CDR3aa: CAILPGTAGTGELFF; CDR3nt: TGTGCCATCCTACCCGGGACCGCGGGCACCGGGGAGCTGTTTTTT
d_gene: TRBD2; v_gene: TRBV7-9; j_gene: TRBJ2-1; abundance: few; CDR3aa: CASSSSSGRRYNEQFF; CDR3nt: TGTGCCAGCAGCTCTTCTAGCGGACGGAGATACAATGAGCAGTTCTTC
d_gene: .; v_gene: TRBV29-1; j_gene: TRBJ2-4; abundance: few; CDR3aa: CSVTGMTKNIQYF; CDR3nt: TGCAGCGTAACAGGGATGACCAAAAACATTCAGTACTTC
d_gene: .; v_gene: TRBV21-1; j_gene: TRBJ2-2; abundance: .; CDR3aa: CASSSPIPVKPGTDNTGELFF; CDR3nt: TGTGCCAGCAGCAGCCCCATCCCGGTTAAGCCCGGGACAGATAACACCGGGGAGCTGTTTTTT
d_gene: .; v_gene: TRBV6-1; j_gene: TRBJ1-1; abundance: .; CDR3aa: CASSGYRANTEAFF; CDR3nt: TGTGCCAGCAGTGGGTACAGGGCGAACACTGAAGCTTTCTTT
d_gene: .; v_gene: TRBV30; j_gene: TRBJ2-5; abundance: .; CDR3aa: CAGRRNGIETQYF; CDR3nt: TGTGCCGGGCGCCGGAATGGGATAGAGACCCAGTACTTC
d_gene: .; v_gene: TRBV11-1; j_gene: TRBJ2-3; abundance: few; CDR3aa: CASSHPRRESTDTQYF; CDR3nt: TGTGCCAGCAGCCACCCGAGACGAGAAAGCACAGATACGCAGTATTTT